This T cell receptor beta chain came from a study of T-cell memory formation after mild COVID-19. Using its own MiXCR run on the 5' RACE reads, TCRdb lists one record per CDR3 protein. The data contain approximately 150,000 distinct CDR3 sequences, roughly 14% of them seen just once; the ten biggest clones take up 13% to 15%. The sample holds a few counts of this clonotype. This CDR3 region has 15 residues. The germline V gene encodes CDR1 SGHDT and CDR2 YYEEEE. Trimming took 2 bases from V and 1 from J, leaving 12 bases between them. Sample: PBMCs or a T cell subset sorted from them (not recorded which). The receptor comes from an adult woman who had mild COVID-19 (a few samples of this study predate the infection). Cell type and time point are not known. This chain joins TRBV5-6 and TRBJ2-5; weak D call: TRBD2 (5 bases). Written as DNA, the CDR3 is TGTGCCAGCAGCTTTAGGACTGTTTCCCAAGAGACCCAGTACTTC. It codes for CASSFRTVSQETQYF.